The rows below give T cell receptor beta chains drawn from one sample of a study of T-cell reconstitution after alpha-beta-depleted transplantation in children. TCRdb processed the PCR reads anew with MiXCR; each CDR3 protein has one entry. The profile shows about 91,000 distinct CDR3 sequences, more than 7% of them singletons. Material: PBMCs from the stem cell graft donor, obtained from the stem cell graft. The source is a human donor who donated a stem cell graft to a child with congenital amegakaryocytic thrombocytopenia. Both conserved end residues are part of each CDR3.

>TRBJ2-1|TRBV5-1
CASSLGQLYNEQFF
>TRBJ1-5|TRBV12-3/TRBV12-4
CASSFSGSNQPQHF
>TRBJ2-5|TRBV20-1
CSARGAVVEGTQYF
>TRBJ2-7|TRBV27
CASSPTGVGQYF
>TRBJ2-1|TRBV3-1
CASSQDTLTYNEQFF
>TRBJ2-2|TRBV5-1
CASENGQNTGELFF
>TRBJ2-1|TRBV20-1
CSAGAGQGAGNEQFF
>TRBJ2-3|TRBV10-3
CAISELAGGPTDTQYF
>TRBJ1-2|TRBV4-2
CASSQDSGPYGYTF
>TRBJ2-3|TRBV7-2
CASSPGGEWRDTQYF